A single sample gave rise to the 24 T cell receptor beta chains below, sequenced in a study of blood T cell repertoires in COVID-19. The table came from immunoSEQ multiplex PCR; TCRdb's copy has only in-frame clones and leaves some out. Here the sample spans approximately 150,000 clones, around 87% being singletons. The sample consisted of peripheral blood. These receptors originate from a man aged 45-60 years who had recovered from COVID-19.

This sequence joins TRBV28 and TRBJ1-2; 8 bases are a match to TRBD1. In germline, CDR1 is MDHEN, CDR2 SYDVKM. J was trimmed by 4 bases and V by 5 bases; bases with no gene match: 12. The CDR3 sequence is 16 residues long. CDR3 sequence reads: CASSLRGQAYFYGYTF. The CDR3 bases are TGTGCCAGCAGTCTGCGGGGACAGGCTTACTTCTATGGCTACACCTTC.

The rearrangement links TRBV11-2 to TRBJ1-2; a weak D match, TRBD1 (5 bases). V shed 5 bases and J shed 3 bases, with 19 bases lying between them. The CDR3 extends over 16 amino acids. The germline gives CDR1 SGHAT, CDR2 FQNNGV. The CDR3 DNA follows: TGTGCCAGCAGCCCGGGTTGGGGGGTGGATGACTATGGCTACACCTTC. It specifies CASSPGWGVDDYGYTF.

This clone was counted a few times. J is TRBJ1-5 and V is TRBV5-6; the D is unclear. The germline gives CDR1 SGHDT, CDR2 YYEEEE. Deletions cut 3 bases from V and 5 bases from J, with 6 bases between. This CDR3 is built from 12 residues. CDR3 DNA: TGTGCCAGCAGCTCGCCGGATCAGCCCCAGCATTTT. Its translation is CASSSPDQPQHF.

The chain couples TRBV5-5 to TRBJ2-7; 7 nucleotides line up with TRBD1. The V gene's germline CDR1 is SGHKS and CDR2 YYEKEE (reference sequence). J lost 4 bases, V lost 0 bases, and 4 bases had no gene match. CDR3 length equals 14 residues. CDR3 protein: CASSLGAGGYEQYF. The CDR3 DNA is TGTGCCAGCAGCTTGGGGGCAGGGGGATACGAGCAGTACTTC.

This clone was seen a few times. CDR3 sequence reads: CASKPVNDRAGSNEQFF. The DNA for the CDR3 is TGTGCCAGCAAACCAGTAAACGACAGGGCAGGGTCGAACGAGCAGTTCTTC. The chain joins TRBV27 to TRBJ2-1; 7 bases align to TRBD1. V was clipped by 7 bases and J by 10 bases; unmatched bases: 22. The CDR3 sequence is 17 residues long. CDR1 and CDR2 (germline): MNHEY, SMNVEV (reference sequence).

The gene calls are TRBV7-8 and TRBJ1-5; 8 nucleotides line up with TRBD1. Unmatched junction bases numbered 13, after V lost 1 base and J lost 5 bases. CDR3 length equals 18 residues. Germline CDR1 and CDR2: SGHVS and FQNEAQ. CDR3 residues: CASSLGQGALRGDQPQHF. In DNA, the CDR3 is TGTGCCAGCAGCTTAGGGCAGGGGGCGCTTAGGGGCGATCAGCCCCAGCATTTT.

The CDR3 protein is CASSYVSGFYGYTF. The CDR3 DNA sequence: TGTGCCAGCAGTTACGTTTCGGGATTCTATGGCTACACCTTC. The rearrangement joins TRBV6-5 to TRBJ1-2, with no clear D. CDR1 and CDR2 (germline): MNHEY, SVGAGI. With 2 bases removed from V and 4 bases from J, the gap between germline ends came to 11 bases. This CDR3 region has 14 residues.

The chain carries TRBV20-1 and TRBJ1-4, with TRBD1 identical over 8 bases. Per germline, CDR1 DFQATT and CDR2 SNEGSKA (reference sequence). The V segment lost 3 bases and the J segment 1 base; nucleotides outside the gene matches: 4. The CDR3 is 15 residues long. CDR3 DNA sequence: TGCAGTGCTAGTGGAGGACAGGGAACTAATGAAAAACTGTTTTTT. Translation: CSASGGQGTNEKLFF.

The genes are TRBV20-1 and TRBJ2-3; 12 bases match TRBD2. V shed 6 bases, J shed 12 bases, and the junction held 16 bases outside the gene matches. Germline-derived CDR1 and CDR2 are DFQATT and SNEGSKA (reference sequence). The CDR3 length is 15 residues. Here the CDR3 reads CSASTSGGLANAQYF. The CDR3 coding sequence is TGCAGTGCAAGTACTAGCGGGGGGTTGGCTAACGCTCAGTATTTT.

The V call is TRBV5-1, the J call TRBJ2-3; the match to TRBD2 covers 7 bases. J lost 0 bases, V lost 0 bases, and 10 bases had no gene match. Germline CDR1 is SGHRS and CDR2 is YFSETQ. This CDR3 has 18 amino acids. The CDR3 here is CASSLGLAQAPSTDTQYF. The DNA of the CDR3 is TGCGCCAGCAGCTTGGGACTAGCCCAAGCCCCTAGCACAGATACGCAGTATTTT.

The V call is TRBV19, the J call TRBJ2-7; the D is unclear. Trimming pared 4 bases from V and 2 bases from J, leaving 12 bases between. Germline values: CDR1 LNHDA, CDR2 SQIVND (reference sequence). The CDR3 totals 14 residues. The CDR3 here is CASSRAAAPYEQYF. CDR3 sequence (DNA): TGTGCCAGTAGTAGGGCTGCCGCACCCTACGAGCAGTACTTC.

The rearrangement uses TRBV7-3 and TRBJ1-1; possibly TRBD1 for D (6 bases). The germline V gene has CDR1 SGHTA and CDR2 FQGTGA. Between the trimmed V and J ends, which lost 3 bases and 1 base, there was a span of 9 bases. This CDR3 is 14 amino acids long. The CDR3 spells CASSLDRENTEAFF. The CDR3 nucleotides read TGTGCCAGCAGCTTGGACAGAGAGAACACTGAAGCTTTCTTT.

The V gene is TRBV18, the J gene TRBJ1-5; possibly TRBD1 for D (5 bases). CDR3 length: 13 residues. CDR1 KGHSH and CDR2 LQKENI come from the germline V gene. Trimming pared 3 bases from V and 3 bases from J, leaving 6 bases between. The CDR3: CASSPGANQPQHF. CDR3 DNA: TGTGCCAGCTCACCTGGGGCCAATCAGCCCCAGCATTTT.

The CDR3 loop reads CASRGDFDTEAFF. The CDR3 coding sequence is TGTGCCAGTCGCGGGGACTTTGACACTGAAGCTTTCTTT. The chain has TRBV2 and TRBJ1-1, with D possibly being TRBD1 (5 bases). V gave up 9 bases and J gave up 3 bases, with 14 bases separating them. CDR3 size: 13 residues. In germline, CDR1 is SNHLY, CDR2 FYNNEI.

The gene calls are TRBV19 and TRBJ2-6; D is undetermined. The ends were cut back, 7 bases at V and 0 bases at J, with 13 bases in the middle. Germline V gene lookup returns CDR1 LNHDA and CDR2 SQIVND (reference sequence). The CDR3 consists of 16 residues. The CDR3 region is CASTLGSFSGANVLTF. As DNA, the CDR3 is TGTGCCAGTACCCTCGGGTCTTTCTCTGGGGCCAACGTCCTGACTTTC.

V and J are TRBV6-2 or TRBV6-3 and TRBJ1-2; 7 nucleotides agree with TRBD1. This CDR3 has 14 amino acids. CDR1 MNHEY and CDR2 SVGEGT come from the germline V gene. Trimming cost V 5 bases and J 8 bases; bases outside gene matches: 11. The CDR3 DNA sequence: TGTGCCAGCAGTCGGGACAGTCTGGCCGAGGGCTACACCTTC. Translation: CASSRDSLAEGYTF.

With regard to this clone: A read error may produce the germline difference seen at one junction end. The chain is built from TRBV7-7 and TRBJ2-5; D may be TRBD1 (6 bases). The CDR3 has 15 residues. Germline CDR1 and CDR2: SSHAT and FNYEAQ (reference sequence). The CDR3 loop is CASSPNGKGGETQYF. The CDR3, as DNA: TGTGCTAGCAGCCCAAATGGAAAAGGGGGAGAGACCCAGTACTTC. The entire variable domain, with the rest obtained from reference TRBV7-7 and TRBJ2-5, is as follows: GAGVSQSPRYKVTKRGQDVTLRCDPISSHATLYWYQQALGQGPEFLTYFNYEAQPDKSGLPSDRFSAERPEGSISTLTIQRTEQRDSAMYRCASSPNGKGGETQYFGPGTRLLVL.

CDR3 in DNA: TGTGCCAGCAGTGATCCTTCATCCACCAGCAACGTCCTGACTTTC. Encoded protein: CASSDPSSTSNVLTF. The chain employs TRBV6-1 and TRBJ2-6; D gene uncertain. Trimming took 3 bases from V and 9 from J, leaving 15 bases between them. Germline CDR1 is MNHNS and CDR2 is SASEGT. The CDR3 loop spans 15 amino acids.

The chain recombines TRBV19 with TRBJ2-1; possible D gene TRBD1, 6 bases. The CDR3 sequence is 14 residues long. Germline assignment: CDR1 LNHDA and CDR2 SQIVND (reference sequence). Trimming pared 7 bases from V and 4 bases from J, leaving 14 bases between. The CDR3 region is CASKSLTGYNEQFF. CDR3 coding DNA: TGTGCCAGTAAGAGCTTGACAGGTTACAATGAGCAGTTCTTC.

The J gene is TRBJ2-2, the V gene TRBV5-1, with 15 bases that match TRBD2. Per the germline V gene, CDR1 is SGHRS and CDR2 is YFSETQ. The J segment lost 3 bases and the V segment lost 3 bases, leaving 6 bases of the junction unmatched. CDR3 length: 18 amino acids. The CDR3 protein is CASSSRTSGGGHTGELFF. The CDR3 nucleotides are TGCGCCAGCAGCTCGAGGACTAGCGGGGGGGGCCACACCGGGGAGCTGTTTTTT.

This clone was seen only once. The chain joins TRBV6-2 or TRBV6-3 to TRBJ1-2, with 8 nucleotides matching TRBD1. Germline V gene sequence: CDR1 MNHEY, CDR2 SVGEGT. This CDR3 spans 14 amino acids. The V and J ends lost 2 bases and 7 bases, in that order; junction bases with no gene match: 6. The CDR3 DNA reads TGTGCCAGCAGTTACGCGTTGGACAGGGCTGGCTACACCTTC. Amino acid sequence: CASSYALDRAGYTF.

The rearrangement joins TRBV7-9 to TRBJ2-5, with 10 bases fitting TRBD1. The CDR3 runs to 16 residues. The V gene end was trimmed by 5 bases and the J gene end by 1 base; junction bases not matched to a gene: 7. Germline CDR1 and CDR2: SEHNR and FQNEAQ (reference sequence). CDR3 in amino acids: CASSATDRGPQETQYF. The CDR3 nucleotides read TGTGCCAGCAGCGCAACCGACAGGGGGCCCCAAGAGACCCAGTACTTC. Using reference TRBV7-9 and TRBJ2-5 for the parts outside the CDR3, the full variable domain is DTGVSQNPRHKITKRGQNVTFRCDPISEHNRLYWYRQTLGQGPEFLTYFQNEAQLEKSRLLSDRFSAERPKGSFSTLEIQRTEQGDSAMYLCASSATDRGPQETQYFGPGTRLLVL.

V is TRBV11-2 and J is TRBJ2-7; D ambiguous. The germline V gene has CDR1 SGHAT and CDR2 FQNNGV. This CDR3 has 15 amino acids. V lost 1 base, J lost 5 bases, and 15 bases lay in between. This CDR3 reads CASSLGSGPWDEQYF. DNA of the CDR3: TGTGCCAGCAGCTTAGGGTCAGGCCCCTGGGACGAGCAGTACTTC.

The rearrangement joins TRBV19 to TRBJ2-3, with 8 bases lining up with TRBD1. This CDR3 spans 14 amino acids. Germline V gene sequence: CDR1 LNHDA, CDR2 SQIVND (reference sequence). The trim removed 6 bases at V and 5 bases at J, leaving 7 bases unmatched. In DNA, the CDR3 is TGTGCCAGTAGGAGGACAGGGTACGAAGATACGCAGTATTTT. Protein product: CASRRTGYEDTQYF.